What follows are 3 T cell receptor beta chains derived from one specimen sequenced in a study of blood T cell repertoires in COVID-19. The table came from immunoSEQ multiplex PCR; TCRdb's copy has only in-frame clones and leaves some out. The sample yields around 130,000 clones, around 89% seen once. Sequences were obtained from peripheral blood. The receptor set was obtained from a human donor with COVID-19, enrolled during active disease. The donor label of this sample is uncertain.

The chain uses TRBV9 and TRBJ1-2, with D unclear. Germline-derived CDR1 and CDR2 are SGDLS and YYNGEE. Trimming removed 1 base at V and 8 bases at J, with 18 bases between. The CDR3 extends over 15 amino acids. Written as DNA, the CDR3 is TGTGCCAGCAGCGTATCGAGGCCGCACTCCGGGGGCTACACCTTC. This translates into CASSVSRPHSGGYTF.

The rearrangement joins TRBV6-1 to TRBJ2-4; 9 positions agree with TRBD2. CDR1 and CDR2 from the germline V gene are MNHNS and SASEGT. The CDR3 totals 16 residues. Trimming took 0 bases from V and 1 from J; bases not matched to a gene: 1. The CDR3 reads CASSEASGGAKNIQYF. The DNA of the CDR3 is TGTGCCAGCAGTGAAGCAAGCGGGGGGGCCAAAAACATTCAGTACTTC.

The gene calls are TRBV11-3 and TRBJ2-7, with D perhaps matching TRBD2 (6 bases). From germline, CDR1 is SGHNT and CDR2 YENEEA. CDR3 length equals 15 residues. V lost 1 base and J 3 bases, leaving 13 bases between the germline ends. This CDR3 reads CASSLVSGSIYEQYF. DNA of the CDR3: TGTGCCAGCAGCTTAGTTTCCGGGAGTATCTACGAGCAGTACTTC.